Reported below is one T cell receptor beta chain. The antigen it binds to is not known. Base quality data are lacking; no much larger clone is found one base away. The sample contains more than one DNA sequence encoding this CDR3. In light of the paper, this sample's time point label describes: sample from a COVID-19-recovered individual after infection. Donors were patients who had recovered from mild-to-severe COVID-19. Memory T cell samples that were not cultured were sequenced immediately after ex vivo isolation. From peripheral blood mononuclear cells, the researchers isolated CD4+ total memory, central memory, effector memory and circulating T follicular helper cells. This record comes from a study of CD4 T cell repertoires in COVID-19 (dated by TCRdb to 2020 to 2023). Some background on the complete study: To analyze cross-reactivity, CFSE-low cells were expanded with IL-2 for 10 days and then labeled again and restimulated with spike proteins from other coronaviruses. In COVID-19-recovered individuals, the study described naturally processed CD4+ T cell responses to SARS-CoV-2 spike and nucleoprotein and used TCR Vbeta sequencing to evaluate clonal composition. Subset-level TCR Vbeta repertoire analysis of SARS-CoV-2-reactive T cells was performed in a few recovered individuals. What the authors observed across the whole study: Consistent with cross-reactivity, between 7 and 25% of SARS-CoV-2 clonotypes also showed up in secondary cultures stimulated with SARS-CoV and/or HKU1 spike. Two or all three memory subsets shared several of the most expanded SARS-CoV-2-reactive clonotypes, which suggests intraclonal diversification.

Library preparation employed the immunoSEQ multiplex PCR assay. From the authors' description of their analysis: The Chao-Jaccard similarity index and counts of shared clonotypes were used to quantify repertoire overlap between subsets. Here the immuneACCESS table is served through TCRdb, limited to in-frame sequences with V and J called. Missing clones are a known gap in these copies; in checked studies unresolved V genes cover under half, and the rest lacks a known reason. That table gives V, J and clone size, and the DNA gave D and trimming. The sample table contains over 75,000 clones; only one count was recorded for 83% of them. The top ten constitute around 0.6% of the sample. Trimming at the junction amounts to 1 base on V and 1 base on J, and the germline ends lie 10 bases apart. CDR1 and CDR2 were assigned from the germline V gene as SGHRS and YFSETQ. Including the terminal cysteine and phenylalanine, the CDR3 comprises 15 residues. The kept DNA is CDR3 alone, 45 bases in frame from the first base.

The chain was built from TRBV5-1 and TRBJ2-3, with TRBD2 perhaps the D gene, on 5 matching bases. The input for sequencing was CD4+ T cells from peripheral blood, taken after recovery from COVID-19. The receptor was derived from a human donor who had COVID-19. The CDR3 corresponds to CASSLRLAGTDTQYF. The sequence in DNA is TGCGCCAGCAGCTTGAGGCTAGCTGGCACAGATACGCAGTATTTT.